Sequencing of this T cell receptor beta chain was carried out in a study of T cells in Graves' hyperthyroidism and ophthalmopathy. The length of the CDR3 is 16 residues. The ends were cut back, 6 bases at V and 6 bases at J, with 24 bases in the middle. Per germline, CDR1 MDHEN and CDR2 SYDVKM. RNA transcripts provided the source from which TCR beta CDR3 regions were amplified. The primer set for the first-round RT-PCR of the TCR CDR3 was HTBI. From the multiplex PCR reads, TCRdb called clonotypes with MiXCR, one entry per CDR3 protein. The sample lists 500,000 to 550,000 distinct CDR3 sequences; less than 25% were seen once. This clonotype was recorded many times.

The sequence was obtained from a man between 18 and 35 years old with Graves' hyperthyroidism. This chain links TRBV28 with TRBJ2-7; D not certain. What was sequenced was blood. The CDR3 is CASSLRVGMSDSEQYF. CDR3 DNA sequence: TGTGCCAGCAGCCTAAGGGTGGGGATGTCGGATTCCGAGCAGTACTTC.